This T cell receptor beta chain was captured in a study of OX40 agonist ivuxolimab in advanced cancers. For the study at large: Participants averaged approximately 60 years of age (range about 23 to 80) and were roughly 83% male. Partial response was recorded in three patients: one hepatocellular carcinoma and two cutaneous melanoma cases.

Blood sampling was done at baseline, cycle 4 day 1, and cycle 7 day 1. Study outcomes and limitations: By week 6 at 0.1 to 3.0 mg/kg, blood CD4+ and CD8+ T cells had expanded clonally.

Sequenced by immunoSEQ multiplex PCR; TCRdb stores in-frame clones only, minus some. The sample has about 83,000 clones, approximately 91% seen once. On this clone itself: No antigen is known for it.

The source was CD4+ or CD8+ T cells sorted from blood, collected in a trial of the OX40 agonist ivuxolimab. The clonotype originates from an adult with an advanced solid tumor such as melanoma, head and neck, liver or kidney cancer.

In DNA, the CDR3 is TGTGCCAGCTCACCGACAGGGGTAGTCTCTGGAAACACCATATATTTT. It specifies CASSPTGVVSGNTIYF. This sequence joins TRBV18 and TRBJ1-3, with 8 nucleotides matching TRBD1. The junction had 4 bases not matched to a gene; V was cut back by 3 bases and J by 0 bases. The CDR3 is made up of 16 amino acids. Germline-derived CDR1 and CDR2 are KGHSH and LQKENI.